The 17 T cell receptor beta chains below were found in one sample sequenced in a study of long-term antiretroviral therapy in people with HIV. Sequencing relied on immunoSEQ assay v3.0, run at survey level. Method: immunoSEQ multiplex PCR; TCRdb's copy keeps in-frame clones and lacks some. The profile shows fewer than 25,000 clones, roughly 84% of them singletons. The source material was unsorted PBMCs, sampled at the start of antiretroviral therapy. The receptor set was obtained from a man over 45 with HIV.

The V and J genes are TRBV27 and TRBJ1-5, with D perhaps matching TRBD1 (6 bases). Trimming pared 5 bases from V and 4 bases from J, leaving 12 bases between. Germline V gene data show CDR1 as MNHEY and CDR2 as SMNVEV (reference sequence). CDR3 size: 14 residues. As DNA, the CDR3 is TGTGCCAGCAGTACGGACAGACCAAATCAGCCCCAGCATTTT. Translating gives CASSTDRPNQPQHF.

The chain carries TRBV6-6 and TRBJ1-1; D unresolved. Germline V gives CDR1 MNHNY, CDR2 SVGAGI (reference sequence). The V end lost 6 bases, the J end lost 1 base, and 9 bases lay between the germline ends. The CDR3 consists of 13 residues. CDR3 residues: CASSMTENTEAFF. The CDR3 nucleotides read TGTGCCAGCAGCATGACGGAGAACACTGAAGCTTTCTTT.

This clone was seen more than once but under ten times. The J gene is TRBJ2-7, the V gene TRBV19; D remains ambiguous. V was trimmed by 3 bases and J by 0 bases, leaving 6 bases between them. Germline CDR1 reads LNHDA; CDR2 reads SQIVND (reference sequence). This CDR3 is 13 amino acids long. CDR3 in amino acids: CASSIRFSYEQYF. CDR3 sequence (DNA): TGTGCCAGTAGTATTAGGTTCTCCTACGAGCAGTACTTC. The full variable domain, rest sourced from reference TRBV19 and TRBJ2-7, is DGGITQSPKYLFRKEGQNVTLSCEQNLNHDAMYWYRQDPGQGLRLIYYSQIVNDFQKGDIAEGYSVSREKKESFPLTVTSAQKNPTAFYLCASSIRFSYEQYFGPGTRLTVT.

CDR3 in amino acids: CATSPGRSNQPQHF. The CDR3 nucleotides read TGTGCCACCAGCCCCGGACGGAGCAATCAGCCCCAGCATTTT. The rearrangement joins TRBV15 to TRBJ1-5; no clear D. This CDR3 region has 14 residues. From germline, CDR1 is LNHNV and CDR2 YYDKDF (reference sequence). The ends were cut back, 5 bases at V and 1 base at J, with 9 bases in the middle.

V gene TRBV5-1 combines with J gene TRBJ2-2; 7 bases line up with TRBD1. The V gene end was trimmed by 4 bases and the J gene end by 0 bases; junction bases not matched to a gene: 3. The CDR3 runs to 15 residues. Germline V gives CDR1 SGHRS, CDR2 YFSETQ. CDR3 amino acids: CASSEGQANTGELFF. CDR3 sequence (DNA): TGCGCCAGCAGCGAAGGACAGGCGAACACCGGGGAGCTGTTTTTT.

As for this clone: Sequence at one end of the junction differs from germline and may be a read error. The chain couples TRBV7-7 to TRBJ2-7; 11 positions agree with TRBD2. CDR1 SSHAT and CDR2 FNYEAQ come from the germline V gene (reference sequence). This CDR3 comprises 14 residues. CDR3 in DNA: TGTGCTAGCAGCCCACTAGCGGGGGCCTACGAGCAGTACTTC. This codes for CASSPLAGAYEQYF.

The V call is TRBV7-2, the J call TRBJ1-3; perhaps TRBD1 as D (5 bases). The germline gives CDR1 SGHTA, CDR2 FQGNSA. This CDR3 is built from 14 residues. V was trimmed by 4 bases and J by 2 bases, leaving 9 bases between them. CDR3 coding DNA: TGTGCCAGCAGCTCCTGGGGGGCTGGAAACACCATATATTTT. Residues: CASSSWGAGNTIYF. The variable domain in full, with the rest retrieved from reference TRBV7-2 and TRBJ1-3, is GAGVSQSPSNKVTEKGKDVELRCDPISGHTALYWYRQSLGQGLEFLIYFQGNSAPDKSGLPSDRFSAERTGGSVSTLTIQRTQQEDSAVYLCASSSWGAGNTIYFGEGSWLTVV.

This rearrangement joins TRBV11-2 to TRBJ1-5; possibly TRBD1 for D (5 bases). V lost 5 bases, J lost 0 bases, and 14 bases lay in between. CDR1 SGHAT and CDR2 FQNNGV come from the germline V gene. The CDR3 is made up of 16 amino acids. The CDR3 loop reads CASSPSPGGSNQPQHF. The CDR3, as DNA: TGTGCCAGCAGCCCCTCCCCTGGGGGTAGCAATCAGCCCCAGCATTTT.

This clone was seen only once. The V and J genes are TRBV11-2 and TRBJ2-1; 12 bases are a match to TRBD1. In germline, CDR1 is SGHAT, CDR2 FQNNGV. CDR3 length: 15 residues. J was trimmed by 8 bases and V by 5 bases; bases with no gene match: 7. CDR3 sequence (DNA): TGTGCCAGCAGCGCCCGGGACAGGGGGCATGATGAGCAGTTCTTC. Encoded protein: CASSARDRGHDEQFF.

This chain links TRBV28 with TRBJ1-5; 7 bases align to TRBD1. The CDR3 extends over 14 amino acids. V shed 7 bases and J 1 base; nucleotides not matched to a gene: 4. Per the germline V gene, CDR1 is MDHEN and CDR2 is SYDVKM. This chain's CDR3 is CASIPQGSNQPQHF. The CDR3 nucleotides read TGTGCCAGCATTCCACAGGGGAGCAATCAGCCCCAGCATTTT.

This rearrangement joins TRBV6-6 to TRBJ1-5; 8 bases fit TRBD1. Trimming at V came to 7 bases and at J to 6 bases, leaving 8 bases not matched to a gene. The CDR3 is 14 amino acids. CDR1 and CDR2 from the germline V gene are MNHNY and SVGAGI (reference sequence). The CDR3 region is CASTDRGYAQPQHF. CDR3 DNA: TGTGCCAGCACCGACAGGGGATATGCTCAGCCCCAGCATTTT.

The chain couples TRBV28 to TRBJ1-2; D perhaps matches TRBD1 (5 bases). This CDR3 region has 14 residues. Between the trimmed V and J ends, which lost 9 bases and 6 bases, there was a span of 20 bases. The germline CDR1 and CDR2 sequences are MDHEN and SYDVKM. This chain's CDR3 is CASDPGTPFNGYTF. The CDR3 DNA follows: TGTGCCAGTGACCCGGGGACTCCTTTTAATGGCTACACCTTC.

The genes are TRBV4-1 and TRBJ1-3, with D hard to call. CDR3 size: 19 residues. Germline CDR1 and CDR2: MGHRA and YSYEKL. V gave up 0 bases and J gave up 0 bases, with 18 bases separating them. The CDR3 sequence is CASSQELGFGGGSGNTIYF. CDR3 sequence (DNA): TGCGCCAGCAGCCAAGAGTTAGGCTTCGGCGGTGGCTCTGGAAACACCATATATTTT.

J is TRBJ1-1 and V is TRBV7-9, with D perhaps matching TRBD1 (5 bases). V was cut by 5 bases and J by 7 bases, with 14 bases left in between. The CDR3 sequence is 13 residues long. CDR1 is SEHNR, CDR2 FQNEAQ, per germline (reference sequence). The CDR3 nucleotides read TGTGCCAGCAGCCGCAGGGTCTCAAGTGAAGCTTTCTTT. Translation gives CASSRRVSSEAFF.

CDR3 DNA sequence: TGTGCCAGCAGTGAAGAATCAGGGGGCGCAGATACGCAGTATTTT. Encoded protein: CASSEESGGADTQYF. J is TRBJ2-3 and V is TRBV25-1, with 8 nucleotides matching TRBD1. The CDR3 runs 15 residues. V was pared by 2 bases and J by 4 bases, with 5 bases of the junction left unmatched. Looked up from germline, CDR1 is MGHDK and CDR2 is SYGVNS.

The CDR3 DNA is TGTGCCAGCAGTCGACAGGGGAATGAAGCTTTCTTT. The encoded protein is CASSRQGNEAFF. V is TRBV2 and J is TRBJ1-1; 8 bases align to TRBD1. The CDR3 consists of 12 residues. The ends lost 5 bases at V and 7 bases at J; junction bases unmatched: 3. In germline, CDR1 is SNHLY, CDR2 FYNNEI.

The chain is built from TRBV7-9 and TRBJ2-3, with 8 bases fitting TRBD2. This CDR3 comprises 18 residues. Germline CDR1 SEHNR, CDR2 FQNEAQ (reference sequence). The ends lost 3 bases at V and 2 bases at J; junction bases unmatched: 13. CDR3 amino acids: CASSFGKTGGPYTDTQYF. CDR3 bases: TGTGCCAGCAGCTTTGGAAAGACGGGAGGGCCTTACACAGATACGCAGTATTTT.